This T cell receptor beta chain was sequenced during a study of T cell responses to AZD1222 COVID-19 vaccine. Study observations and caveats: Seropositive status at baseline applied to only five to seven AZD1222 recipients. The donor group comprised mostly white British people and more females; the analysis possibly underestimated clonal diversity. Close to half of spike-specific TCRs reportedly recognize unmutated variant regions.

Here immunoSEQ multiplex PCR was the method, and the copy in TCRdb shows in-frame clones only, minus some. The table for this sample gives about 140,000 clones. With regard to this clone: What it binds is unknown.

The V gene lost 1 base and the J gene lost 2 bases, with 14 bases spanning the gap. Germline V lookup: CDR1 MGHDK, CDR2 SYGVNS. CDR3 length: 16 residues. This TCR was sampled from an adult in good health. Sample: peripheral blood. The chain employs TRBV25-1 and TRBJ2-5; D unresolved. The CDR3 DNA reads TGTGCCAGCAGTGAATTGTCTTCGGTTGTACAAGAGACCCAGTACTTC. Translating it yields CASSELSSVVQETQYF.